These 22 T cell receptor beta chains originate from one sample sequenced in a study of CD8 T cells in Susac syndrome. After extraction with the RNeasy kit, roughly 0.5 to 1 ug of the RNA was reverse transcribed using random hexamers. MiXCR, applied by TCRdb to the immunoSEQ multiplex PCR reads, yields one record per CDR3 protein. The data contain about 150,000 distinct CDR3 sequences, around 96% of them singletons. The specimen sequenced was CD4+ T cells from PBMCs. The receptor set was obtained from a human donor with Susac syndrome.

The J gene is TRBJ2-7, the V gene TRBV20-1, with 9 bases lining up with TRBD2. V trimming: 6 bases; J trimming: 2 bases; junction bases outside the gene matches: 8. Germline CDR1 reads DFQATT; CDR2 reads SNEGSKA (reference sequence). The CDR3 is 14 residues long. The CDR3, as DNA: TGCAGTGCCTTGGCGACTAGCGGCACCTACGAGCAGTACTTC. This codes for CSALATSGTYEQYF.

This chain connects TRBV5-1 to TRBJ2-2, with D perhaps matching TRBD1 (5 bases). CDR3 length: 13 amino acids. Trimming stripped 7 bases from V and 4 bases from J, with 11 bases between. Germline V gives CDR1 SGHRS, CDR2 YFSETQ. The CDR3 sequence: CASGGAGTGELFF. The CDR3 bases are TGCGCCAGCGGTGGGGCTGGCACCGGGGAGCTGTTTTTT.

This rearrangement joins TRBV12-3 or TRBV12-4 to TRBJ2-5, with D unclear. The length of the CDR3 is 14 residues. V lost 6 bases and J 3 bases, leaving 14 bases between the germline ends. The CDR3 protein is CASSPKAGEETQYF. For the CDR3, the DNA is TGTGCCAGCAGCCCAAAGGCAGGCGAAGAGACCCAGTACTTC.

V usage is TRBV9 and J usage is TRBJ2-1; TRBD2 matches at 8 bases. CDR3 length: 18 residues. Germline CDR1 and CDR2: SGDLS and YYNGEE. V shed 3 bases and J 2 bases; nucleotides not matched to a gene: 13. The CDR3 loop is CASSAGGGGLGAYNEQFF. The CDR3 DNA follows: TGTGCCAGCAGCGCCGGCGGAGGGGGACTAGGGGCCTACAATGAGCAGTTCTTC.

The chain uses TRBV5-6 and TRBJ2-5; the match to TRBD2 covers 9 bases. The V segment lost 1 base and the J segment 6 bases; nucleotides outside the gene matches: 10. This CDR3 region has 16 residues. CDR1 and CDR2 (germline): SGHDT, YYEEEE. Here the CDR3 DNA reads TGTGCCAGCAGCTTGTGGGTAGCGGGGGTCCGGAAGACCCAGTACTTC. Amino acids: CASSLWVAGVRKTQYF.

This clonotype appeared once. This chain links TRBV4-3 with TRBJ2-6; D perhaps matches TRBD2 (5 bases). The CDR3 contains 17 residues. CDR1 is LGHNA, CDR2 YSLEER, per germline. V shed 0 bases and J shed 0 bases, with 9 bases lying between them. The CDR3 region has the DNA TGCGCCAGCAGCCAAGATCACACTAGCTCTGGGGCCAACGTCCTGACTTTC. Residues: CASSQDHTSSGANVLTF.

The chain uses TRBV20-1 and TRBJ1-3, with a possible D match to TRBD1 (5 bases). Looked up from germline, CDR1 is DFQATT and CDR2 is SNEGSKA (reference sequence). The length of the CDR3 is 11 residues. Trimming pared 6 bases from V and 8 bases from J, leaving 11 bases between. The CDR3 sequence is CSAGGGHTIYF. The CDR3 bases are TGCAGTGCCGGCGGGGGACACACCATATATTTT.

The chain links TRBV7-9 to TRBJ2-1, with 8 bases identical to TRBD2. The CDR3 runs to 14 residues. J lost 5 bases, V lost 6 bases, and 6 bases had no gene match. In germline, CDR1 is SEHNR, CDR2 FQNEAQ (reference sequence). The CDR3 DNA reads as TGTGCCAGCAGAAGGACTAGCCGACACAATGAGCAGTTCTTC. It yields the protein CASRRTSRHNEQFF.

The V gene is TRBV30, the J gene TRBJ2-3; D may be TRBD2 (5 bases). V dropped 8 bases and J dropped 1 base, with 13 bases sitting between them. This CDR3 has 13 amino acids. The germline V gene encodes CDR1 GTSNPN and CDR2 SVGIG (reference sequence). The CDR3 is CARRTGGTDTQYF. The CDR3 nucleotides read TGTGCCCGCCGGACTGGCGGCACAGATACGCAGTATTTT.

The chain recombines TRBV6-2 or TRBV6-3 with TRBJ2-5; D might be TRBD1 (5 bases). Trimming removed 2 bases at V and 2 bases at J, with 12 bases between. The CDR3 length is 15 residues. Germline CDR1 MNHEY, CDR2 SVGEGT. The CDR3 DNA reads TGTGCCAGCAGTTACAGCAGGGCCCGACAAGAGACCCAGTACTTC. It is translated as CASSYSRARQETQYF.

The V and J genes are TRBV7-9 and TRBJ1-5, with D unclear. V was trimmed by 1 base and J by 5 bases, leaving 12 bases between them. Per the germline V gene, CDR1 is SEHNR and CDR2 is FQNEAQ (reference sequence). This CDR3 comprises 15 residues. The CDR3 sequence is CASSLGSGSDQPQHF. CDR3 DNA: TGTGCCAGCAGCTTAGGGTCGGGGAGCGATCAGCCCCAGCATTTT.

The chain has TRBV4-1 and TRBJ2-7, with TRBD1 matching over 9 bases. Germline V CDR1 and CDR2: MGHRA, YSYEKL. The CDR3 covers 13 residues. V lost 5 bases, J lost 6 bases, and 5 bases stayed unmatched. The CDR3 DNA sequence: TGCGCCAGCAGCAGGACAGGGGCAGGCGAGCAGTACGTC. It yields the protein CASSRTGAGEQYV.

The V and J genes are TRBV5-1 and TRBJ2-1; D perhaps matches TRBD2 (6 bases). The CDR3 has 14 residues. Germline V lookup: CDR1 SGHRS, CDR2 YFSETQ. V was shortened by 5 bases and J by 3 bases, with 12 bases between the two germline ends. The CDR3, as DNA: TGCGCCAGCAGGGGGGGAACCAGCTACAATGAGCAGTTCTTC. It yields the protein CASRGGTSYNEQFF.

The V call is TRBV15, the J call TRBJ2-5, with 9 bases that match TRBD2. This CDR3 contains 15 residues. V lost 0 bases, J lost 5 bases, and 4 bases stayed unmatched. CDR1 is LNHNV and CDR2 is YYDKDF in the germline V gene (reference sequence). The CDR3 spells CATSRDRSGGETQYF. The CDR3 nucleotides read TGTGCCACCAGCAGAGATAGAAGCGGGGGGGAGACCCAGTACTTC.

The chain joins TRBV28 to TRBJ2-1, with 7 bases that match TRBD1. After removal of 6 bases from V and 1 base from J, the junction contained 6 bases not matched to a gene. Per the germline V gene, CDR1 is MDHEN and CDR2 is SYDVKM. This CDR3 has 15 amino acids. The CDR3 region is CASRPTGLSYNEQFF. The CDR3 DNA is TGTGCCAGCAGGCCGACAGGGTTGTCCTACAATGAGCAGTTCTTC.

The CDR3 spells CATSRDPSVGEGYTF. CDR3 DNA: TGTGCCACCAGCAGAGATCCCAGCGTAGGGGAGGGCTACACCTTC. This rearrangement joins TRBV15 to TRBJ1-2; TRBD1 might be the D (5 bases). The CDR3 spans 15 residues. Germline V gene sequence: CDR1 LNHNV, CDR2 YYDKDF (reference sequence). V lost 0 bases and J 8 bases, leaving 16 bases between the germline ends.

The V gene is TRBV18, the J gene TRBJ2-7, with 11 bases lining up with TRBD2. Germline V gene lookup returns CDR1 KGHSH and CDR2 LQKENI. CDR3 length: 16 residues. Losses at the gene ends were 3 bases for V and 7 bases for J; bases not matched to a gene: 11. The CDR3 loop reads CASSPSGTSGSSEQYF. CDR3 bases: TGTGCCAGCTCACCTTCCGGGACTAGCGGCTCATCGGAGCAGTACTTC.

This chain joins TRBV5-1 and TRBJ2-7; 8 positions match TRBD2. The J segment lost 6 bases and the V segment lost 7 bases, leaving 12 bases of the junction unmatched. The CDR3 contains 14 residues. In germline, CDR1 is SGHRS, CDR2 YFSETQ. CDR3 nucleotides: TGCGCCAGCCGCTCGGGACTAGTATCTGGCGAGCAGTACTTC. Encoded protein: CASRSGLVSGEQYF.

The chain joins TRBV9 to TRBJ2-4; no reliable D call. The germline V and J ends were trimmed by 0 bases and 3 bases, with 16 bases remaining between them. Germline V gene lookup returns CDR1 SGDLS and CDR2 YYNGEE. This CDR3 contains 17 residues. The CDR3 region is CASSVDGGGGIKNIQYF. CDR3 nucleotides: TGTGCCAGCAGCGTAGATGGCGGCGGTGGGATCAAAAACATTCAGTACTTC.

The J gene is TRBJ1-6, the V gene TRBV9, with 8 bases matching TRBD1. This CDR3 has 15 residues. Germline V gives CDR1 SGDLS, CDR2 YYNGEE. V lost 7 bases to trimming and J lost 5 bases; unmatched junction nucleotides: 8. CDR3 residues: CASQSGQGDNSPLHF. CDR3 sequence (DNA): TGTGCCAGCCAATCTGGACAGGGAGATAATTCACCCCTCCACTTT. Full variable domain (outside the CDR3, taken from reference TRBV9 and TRBJ1-6): DSGVTQTPKHLITATGQRVTLRCSPRSGDLSVYWYQQSLDQGLQFLIQYYNGEERAKGNILERFSAQQFPDLHSELNLSSLELGDSALYFCASQSGQGDNSPLHFGNGTRLTVT.

The chain carries TRBV6-5 and TRBJ1-6; no firm D call. V was clipped by 3 bases and J by 2 bases, with 5 bases between them. The germline V gene encodes CDR1 MNHEY and CDR2 SVGAGI. There are 14 residues in the CDR3. The CDR3, as DNA: TGTGCCAGCAGTTATGCCCCCTATAATTCACCCCTCCACTTT. Protein product: CASSYAPYNSPLHF.

The chain carries TRBV5-4 and TRBJ2-2; D not resolved. The CDR3 sequence is 15 residues long. V lost 2 bases, J lost 3 bases, and 11 bases lay in between. CDR1 and CDR2 (germline): SGHNT, YYREEE (reference sequence). CDR3 DNA: TGTGCCAGCAGCTTTGGCGGCCAGGACACCGGGGAGCTGTTTTTT. Translation gives CASSFGGQDTGELFF. Complete variable domain (other parts from reference TRBV5-4 and TRBJ2-2): ETGVTQSPTHLIKTRGQQVTLRCSSQSGHNTVSWYQQALGQGPQFIFQYYREEENGRGNFPPRFSGLQFPNYSSELNVNALELDDSALYLCASSFGGQDTGELFFGEGSRLTVL.